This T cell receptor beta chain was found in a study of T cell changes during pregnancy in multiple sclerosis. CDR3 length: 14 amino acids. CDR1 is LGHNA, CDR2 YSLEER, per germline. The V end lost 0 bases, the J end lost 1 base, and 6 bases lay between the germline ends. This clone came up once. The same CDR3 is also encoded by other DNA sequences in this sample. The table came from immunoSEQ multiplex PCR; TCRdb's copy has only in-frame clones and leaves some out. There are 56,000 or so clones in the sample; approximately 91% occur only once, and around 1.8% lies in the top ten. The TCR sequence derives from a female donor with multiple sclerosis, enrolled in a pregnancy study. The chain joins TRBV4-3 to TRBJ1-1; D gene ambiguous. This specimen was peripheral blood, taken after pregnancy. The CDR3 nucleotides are TGCGCCAGCAGCCAAGAGAGACAGAACACTGAAGCTTTCTTT. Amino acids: CASSQERQNTEAFF.